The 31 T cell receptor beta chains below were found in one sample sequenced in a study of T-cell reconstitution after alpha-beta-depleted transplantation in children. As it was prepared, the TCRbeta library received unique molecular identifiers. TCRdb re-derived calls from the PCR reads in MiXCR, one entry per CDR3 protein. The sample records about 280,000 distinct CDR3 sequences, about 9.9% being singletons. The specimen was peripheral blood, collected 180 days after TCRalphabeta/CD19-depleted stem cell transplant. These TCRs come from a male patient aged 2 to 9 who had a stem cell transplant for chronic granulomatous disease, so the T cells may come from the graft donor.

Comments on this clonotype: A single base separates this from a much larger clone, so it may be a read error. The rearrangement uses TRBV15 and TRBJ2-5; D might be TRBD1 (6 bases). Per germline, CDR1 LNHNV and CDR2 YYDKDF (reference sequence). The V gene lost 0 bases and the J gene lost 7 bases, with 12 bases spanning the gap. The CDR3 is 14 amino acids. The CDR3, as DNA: TGTGCCACCAGCAGAGATGCAGGGGAAGGGACCCAGTACTTC. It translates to CATSRDAGEGTQYF.

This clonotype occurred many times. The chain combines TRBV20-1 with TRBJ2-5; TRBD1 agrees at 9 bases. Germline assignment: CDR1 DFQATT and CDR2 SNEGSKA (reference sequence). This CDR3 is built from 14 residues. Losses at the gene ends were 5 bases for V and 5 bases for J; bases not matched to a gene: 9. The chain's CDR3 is CSAHGTGSFETQYF. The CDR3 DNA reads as TGCAGTGCTCACGGGACAGGGAGCTTCGAGACCCAGTACTTC.

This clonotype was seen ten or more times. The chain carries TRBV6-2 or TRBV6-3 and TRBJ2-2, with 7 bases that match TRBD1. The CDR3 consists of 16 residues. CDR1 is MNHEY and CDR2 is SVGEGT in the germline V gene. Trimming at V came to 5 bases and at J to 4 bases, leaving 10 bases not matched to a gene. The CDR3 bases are TGTGCCAGCAGTACCTACAGGGGCCCCTTCACCGGGGAGCTGTTTTTT. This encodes CASSTYRGPFTGELFF.

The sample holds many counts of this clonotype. The DNA for the CDR3 is TGTGCCAGGCGGGACCCCTGCACAGATACGCAGTATTTT. Amino acids: CARRDPCTDTQYF. The chain uses TRBV6-1 and TRBJ2-3; D might be TRBD2 (6 bases). Trimming stripped 9 bases from V and 1 base from J, with 11 bases between. CDR3 size: 13 residues. Germline CDR1 and CDR2: MNHNS and SASEGT.

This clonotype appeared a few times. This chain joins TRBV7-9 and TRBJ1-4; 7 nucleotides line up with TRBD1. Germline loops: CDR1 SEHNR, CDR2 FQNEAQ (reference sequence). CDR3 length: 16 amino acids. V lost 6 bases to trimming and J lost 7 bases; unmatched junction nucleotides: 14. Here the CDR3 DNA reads TGTGCCAGCAGACAGGGGCTCGGATCCGGGAGTGAAAAACTGTTTTTT. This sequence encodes CASRQGLGSGSEKLFF.

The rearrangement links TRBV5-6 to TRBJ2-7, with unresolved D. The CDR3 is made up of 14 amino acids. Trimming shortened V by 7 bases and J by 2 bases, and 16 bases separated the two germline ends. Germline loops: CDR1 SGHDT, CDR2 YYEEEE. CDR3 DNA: TGTGCCAGCGGCCCGTGGCACTCCACCTACGAGCAGTACTTC. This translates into CASGPWHSTYEQYF. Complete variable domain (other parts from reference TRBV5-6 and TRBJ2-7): DAGVTQSPTHLIKTRGQQVTLRCSPKSGHDTVSWYQQALGQGPQFIFQYYEEEERQRGNFPDRFSGHQFPNYSSELNVNALLLGDSALYLCASGPWHSTYEQYFGPGTRLTVT.

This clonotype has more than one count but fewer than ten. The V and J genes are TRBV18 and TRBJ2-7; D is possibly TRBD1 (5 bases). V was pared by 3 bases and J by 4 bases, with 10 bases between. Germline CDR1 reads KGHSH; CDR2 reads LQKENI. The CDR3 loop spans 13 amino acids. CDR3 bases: TGTGCCAGCTCACCCAAACAGGCTTACGAGCAGTACTTC. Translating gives CASSPKQAYEQYF.

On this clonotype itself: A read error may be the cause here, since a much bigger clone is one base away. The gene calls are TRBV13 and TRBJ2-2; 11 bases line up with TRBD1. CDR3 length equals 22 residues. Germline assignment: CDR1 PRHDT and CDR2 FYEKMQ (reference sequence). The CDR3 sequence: CASSPRTGGLDSGVFFTGGLFF. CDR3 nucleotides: TGTGCCAGCAGCCCTCGGACAGGGGGCTTGGATAGCGGGGTTTTTTTCACCGGGGGGCTGTTTTTT.

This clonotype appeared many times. In DNA form, the CDR3 reads TGCGCCAGCAGCCGCGTCCGGGACAACTCCTACGAGCAGTACTTC. Protein sequence: CASSRVRDNSYEQYF. The V call is TRBV4-3, the J call TRBJ2-7; D is perhaps TRBD1 (6 bases). Per germline, CDR1 LGHNA and CDR2 YSLEER. Between the trimmed V and J ends, which lost 4 bases and 0 bases, there was a span of 13 bases. The CDR3 spans 15 residues.

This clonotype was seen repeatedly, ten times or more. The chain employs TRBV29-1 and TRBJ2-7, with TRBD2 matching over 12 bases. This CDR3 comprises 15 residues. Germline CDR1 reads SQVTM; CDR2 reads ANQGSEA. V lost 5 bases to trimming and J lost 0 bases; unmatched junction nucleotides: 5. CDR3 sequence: CSVNGLAGPSYEQYF. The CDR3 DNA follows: TGCAGCGTTAATGGACTAGCGGGACCCTCCTACGAGCAGTACTTC.

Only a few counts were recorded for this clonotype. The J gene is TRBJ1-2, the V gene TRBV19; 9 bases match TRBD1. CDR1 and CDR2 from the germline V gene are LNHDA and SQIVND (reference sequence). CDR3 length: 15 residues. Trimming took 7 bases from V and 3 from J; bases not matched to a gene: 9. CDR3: CASTTGDRAYYGYTF. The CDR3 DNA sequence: TGTGCCAGTACCACGGGGGACAGGGCGTACTATGGCTACACCTTC.

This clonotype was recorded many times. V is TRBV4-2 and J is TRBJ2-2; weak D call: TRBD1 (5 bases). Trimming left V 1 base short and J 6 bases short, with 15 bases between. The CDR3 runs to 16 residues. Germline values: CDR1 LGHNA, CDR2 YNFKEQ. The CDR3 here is CASSQGVSRVAGELFF. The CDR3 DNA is TGTGCCAGCAGCCAAGGTGTATCCAGGGTCGCCGGGGAGCTGTTTTTT.

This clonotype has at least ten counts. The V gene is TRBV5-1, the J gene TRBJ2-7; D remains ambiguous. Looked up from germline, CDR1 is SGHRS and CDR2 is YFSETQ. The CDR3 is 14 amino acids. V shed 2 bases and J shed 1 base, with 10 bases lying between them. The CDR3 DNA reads TGCGCCAGCAGCTTAGTCCAGTCATCCTACGAGCAGTACTTC. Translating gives CASSLVQSSYEQYF.

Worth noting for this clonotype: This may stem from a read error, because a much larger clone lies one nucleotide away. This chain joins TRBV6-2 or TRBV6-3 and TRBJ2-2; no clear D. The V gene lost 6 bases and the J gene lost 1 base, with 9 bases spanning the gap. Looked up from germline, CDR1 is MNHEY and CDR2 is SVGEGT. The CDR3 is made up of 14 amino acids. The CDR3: CASRPTENTGELFF. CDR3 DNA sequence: TGTGCCAGCAGGCCAACAGAGAACACCGGGGAGCTGTTTTTT.

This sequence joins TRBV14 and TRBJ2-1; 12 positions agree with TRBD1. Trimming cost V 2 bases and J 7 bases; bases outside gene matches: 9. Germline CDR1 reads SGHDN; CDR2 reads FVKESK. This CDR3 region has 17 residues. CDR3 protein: CASSQIHRDRGPNEQFF. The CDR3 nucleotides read TGTGCCAGCAGCCAAATACACCGGGACAGGGGGCCTAATGAGCAGTTCTTC.

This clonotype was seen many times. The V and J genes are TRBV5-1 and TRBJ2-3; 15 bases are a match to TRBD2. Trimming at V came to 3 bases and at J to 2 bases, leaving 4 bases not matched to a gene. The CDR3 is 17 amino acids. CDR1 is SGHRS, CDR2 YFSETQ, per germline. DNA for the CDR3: TGCGCCAGCAGCTCCGGGACTAGCGGGAGGACCACAGATACGCAGTATTTT. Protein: CASSSGTSGRTTDTQYF.

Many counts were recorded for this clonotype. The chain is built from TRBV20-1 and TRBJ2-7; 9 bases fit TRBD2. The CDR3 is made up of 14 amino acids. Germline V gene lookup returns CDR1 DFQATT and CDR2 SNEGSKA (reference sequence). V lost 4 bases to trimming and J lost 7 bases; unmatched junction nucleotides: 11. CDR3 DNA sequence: TGCAGTGCTACCGATGGGGGTAGCGGGAGTGAGCAGTACTTC. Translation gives CSATDGGSGSEQYF.

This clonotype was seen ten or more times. CDR3 DNA: TGTGCCAGCAGCCCCATTAAGTCTAACTATGGCTACACCTTC. Its translation is CASSPIKSNYGYTF. V is TRBV11-2 and J is TRBJ1-2; D is unresolved. V lost 5 bases and J lost 0, with 10 bases in between. Germline lookup yields CDR1 SGHAT and CDR2 FQNNGV. The CDR3 contains 14 residues.

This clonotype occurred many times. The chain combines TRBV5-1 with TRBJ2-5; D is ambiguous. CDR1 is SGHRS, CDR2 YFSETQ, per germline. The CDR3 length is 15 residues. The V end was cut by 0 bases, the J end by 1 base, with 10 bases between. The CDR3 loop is CASSLAKDGQETQYF. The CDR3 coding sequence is TGCGCCAGCAGCTTGGCCAAGGATGGCCAAGAGACCCAGTACTTC. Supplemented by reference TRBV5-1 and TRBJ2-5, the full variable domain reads KAGVTQTPRYLIKTRGQQVTLSCSPISGHRSVSWYQQTPGQGLQFLFEYFSETQRNKGNFPGRFSGRQFSNSRSEMNVSTLELGDSALYLCASSLAKDGQETQYFGPGTRLLVL.

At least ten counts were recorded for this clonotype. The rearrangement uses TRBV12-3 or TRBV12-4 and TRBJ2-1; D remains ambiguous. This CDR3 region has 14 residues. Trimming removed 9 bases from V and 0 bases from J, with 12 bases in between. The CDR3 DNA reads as TGTGCCAGTCGGGCGGACCCCTCCTACAATGAGCAGTTCTTC. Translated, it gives CASRADPSYNEQFF.

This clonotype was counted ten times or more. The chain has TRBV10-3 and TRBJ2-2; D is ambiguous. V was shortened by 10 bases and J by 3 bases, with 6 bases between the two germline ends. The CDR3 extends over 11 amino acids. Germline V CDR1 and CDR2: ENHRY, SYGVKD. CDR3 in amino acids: CATGYTGELFF. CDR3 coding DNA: TGTGCCACAGGTTACACCGGGGAGCTGTTTTTT.

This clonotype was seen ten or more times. This CDR3 reads CSARKSGSSYEQYF. The DNA of the CDR3 is TGCAGTGCTAGAAAGAGCGGGAGCTCCTACGAGCAGTACTTC. This rearrangement joins TRBV20-1 to TRBJ2-7; TRBD2 aligns across 8 bases. The junction had 3 bases not matched to a gene; V was cut back by 2 bases and J by 0 bases. Germline assignment: CDR1 DFQATT and CDR2 SNEGSKA (reference sequence). There are 14 residues in the CDR3.

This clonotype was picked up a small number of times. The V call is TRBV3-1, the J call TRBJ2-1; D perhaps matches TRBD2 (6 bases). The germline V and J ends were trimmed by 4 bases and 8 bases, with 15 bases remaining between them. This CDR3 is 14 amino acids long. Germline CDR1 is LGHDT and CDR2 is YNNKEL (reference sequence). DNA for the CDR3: TGTGCCAGCAGCCGGGACTTTGCGGAGGATGAGCAGTTCTTC. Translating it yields CASSRDFAEDEQFF.

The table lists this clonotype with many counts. As DNA, the CDR3 is TGCAGCGTTAGAATCAGGTCCGAGCGCTCTGAAGCTTTCTTT. Translated, it gives CSVRIRSERSEAFF. The chain couples TRBV29-1 to TRBJ1-1; D is unclear. V was shortened by 5 bases and J by 6 bases, with 19 bases between the two germline ends. Germline V CDR1 and CDR2: SQVTM, ANQGSEA. The CDR3 has 14 residues.

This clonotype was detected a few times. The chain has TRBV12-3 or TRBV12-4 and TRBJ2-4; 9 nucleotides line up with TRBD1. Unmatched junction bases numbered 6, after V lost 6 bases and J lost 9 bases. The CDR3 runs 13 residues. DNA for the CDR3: TGTGCCAGCAGATGGGACAGGGAAACCATTCAGTACTTC. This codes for CASRWDRETIQYF.

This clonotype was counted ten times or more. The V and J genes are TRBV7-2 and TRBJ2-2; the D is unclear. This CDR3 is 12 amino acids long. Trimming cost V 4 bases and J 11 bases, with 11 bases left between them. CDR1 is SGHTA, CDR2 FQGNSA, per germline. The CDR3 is CASSYPTGELFF. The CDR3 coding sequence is TGTGCCAGCAGCTACCCCACGGGTGAGCTGTTTTTT.

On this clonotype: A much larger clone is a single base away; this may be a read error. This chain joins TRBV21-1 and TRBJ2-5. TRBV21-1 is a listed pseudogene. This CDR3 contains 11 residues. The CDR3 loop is CASNPRETQYF. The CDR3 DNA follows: TGTGCCAGCAACCCGAGGGAGACCCAGTACTTC.

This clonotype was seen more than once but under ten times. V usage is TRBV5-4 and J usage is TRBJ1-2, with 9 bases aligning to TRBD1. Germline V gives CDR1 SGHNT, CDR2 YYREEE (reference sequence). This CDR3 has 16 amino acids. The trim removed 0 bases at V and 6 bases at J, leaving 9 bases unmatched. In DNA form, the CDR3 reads TGTGCCAGCAGCTTGGTGGGGACAGGGAGGAAGGATGGCTACACCTTC. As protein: CASSLVGTGRKDGYTF.

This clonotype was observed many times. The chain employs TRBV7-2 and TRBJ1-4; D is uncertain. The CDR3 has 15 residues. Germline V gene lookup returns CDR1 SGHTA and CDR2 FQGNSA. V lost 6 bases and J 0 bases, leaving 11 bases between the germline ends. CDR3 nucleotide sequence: TGTGCCAGCAGACACGCTGGGACAACTAATGAAAAACTGTTTTTT. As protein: CASRHAGTTNEKLFF.

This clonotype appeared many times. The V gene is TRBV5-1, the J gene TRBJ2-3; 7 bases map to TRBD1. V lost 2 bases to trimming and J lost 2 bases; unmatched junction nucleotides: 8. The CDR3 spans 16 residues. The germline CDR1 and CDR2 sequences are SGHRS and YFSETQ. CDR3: CASSFVGTAVTDTQYF. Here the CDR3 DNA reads TGCGCCAGCAGCTTCGTCGGGACAGCGGTCACAGATACGCAGTATTTT.

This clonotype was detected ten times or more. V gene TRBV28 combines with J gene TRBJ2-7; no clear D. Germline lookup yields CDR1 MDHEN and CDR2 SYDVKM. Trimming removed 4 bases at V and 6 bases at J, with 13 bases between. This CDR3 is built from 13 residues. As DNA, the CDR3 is TGTGCCAGCAGTTCCCTCCCATCGGTCGAGCAGTACTTC. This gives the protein CASSSLPSVEQYF.